Listed below are T cell receptor beta chains from one sample, sequenced in a study of blood T cells in healthy people across ages. TCRdb itself ran the 5' RACE reads through MiXCR, one entry per CDR3 protein. Of 1.5 million to 2 million distinct CDR3 sequences in the sample, just under 50% were seen once. Sequenced sample: blood. These receptors were obtained from a woman aged 40 to 55 in good health. The conserved cysteine and the conserved F or W are not part of the CDR3 here. Fields, in order: V gene, CDR3 protein.

TRBV27 ASSLSSSGGFRDEQY
TRBV6-6 ASRELGTPTNEKLF
TRBV4-2 ASSQGERNYGYT
TRBV20-1 SARDLKTGAFNEQY
TRBV29-1 SVAGQFKGYT
TRBV20-1 SASRRTSASYEQY
TRBV15 ATSYTRGRGGTDTQY
TRBV7-9 ASSFPGQGNEQY
TRBV15 ATSRRTIDEQY
TRBV4-2 ASSQTGTGGYNEQF
TRBV11-2 ASSHPNSETQY
TRBV20-1 SALNSGGAKNEQF
TRBV12-3/TRBV12-4 ASSPLGTANYGYT
TRBV5-1 ASKISPGGWDEAF
TRBV10-3 AISGEDDRTSYEQY
TRBV7-4 ASSLARTGGPDTQY
TRBV10-3 AISESSVNYNEQY
TRBV5-1 ASSSDGERGEGYT
TRBV7-3 ASSLNPGQGASGQF
TRBV20-1 SATAGGQYEQY
TRBV6-1 ACTGTGRYEQY
TRBV29-1 SVEDETSGSYNEQY
TRBV6-2/TRBV6-3 ASSFGDIYEQY
TRBV4-2 ASSPTSTSGSTDTQY
TRBV20-1 SAFGLAGGAYEQY
TRBV12-3/TRBV12-4 ARITDRLNTEAF
TRBV25-1 ASSETGVAGNQPQH
TRBV9 ASSKTERPSSYNEQF
TRBV6-2/TRBV6-3 ASSQPTGKEWDIQY
TRBV7-9 ASRPPLAALSTDTQY
TRBV20-1 SARVGLNTDTQY
TRBV3-1 ASAGRDYGYT
TRBV6-5 ASSRGGVGNSPLH
TRBV20-1 SAAPALGDKDSYEQY
TRBV6-5 ASSAGGATGYT
TRBV3-1 ASSPRGGVAMGETQY
TRBV15 ATSTLGGNEQF
TRBV5-1 ASSSGEDSKGGEQF
TRBV12-3/TRBV12-4 AGRSGDRALH